The TCR beta chain described here comes from a study of cytomegalovirus exposure and HLA in healthy donors. The donors comprised healthy bone marrow donors. When sampled, the donors appeared nominally healthy, though they likely had unrecorded immune exposures. Vbeta (60) and Jbeta (13) primers were used in the PCR. Here immunoSEQ multiplex PCR was the method, and the copy in TCRdb shows in-frame clones only, minus some. The sample consists of approximately 140,000 clones, roughly 80% of them appearing once. Whole-study results and caveats: Serostatus for CMV was the only available immune exposure information.

In regard to this clone: The antigen remains unidentified.

CDR1 is SGHTA and CDR2 is FQGNSA in the germline V gene. There are 14 residues in the CDR3. V shed 8 bases and J shed 5 bases, with 18 bases lying between them. The material sequenced was PBMCs. This rearrangement joins TRBV7-2 to TRBJ2-5; D is perhaps TRBD1 (6 bases). The source of this sequence is a human donor in good health. CDR3 DNA sequence: TGTGCCAGCGGATACAGGGTGGGATCGGAGACCCAGTACTTC. Amino acids: CASGYRVGSETQYF. The whole variable domain, filled in from reference TRBV7-2 and TRBJ2-5, reads GAGVSQSPSNKVTEKGKDVELRCDPISGHTALYWYRQSLGQGLEFLIYFQGNSAPDKSGLPSDRFSAERTGGSVSTLTIQRTQQEDSAVYLCASGYRVGSETQYFGPGTRLLVL.